These 27 T cell receptor beta chains were sequenced from one sample in a study of blood T cells in healthy people across ages. It was with a sample-barcoded 5' primer and a J-beta primer mix that a second PCR of about 6 to 12 cycles was run. TCRdb analysed the 5' RACE reads with MiXCR anew, one entry per CDR3 protein. The sample lists 500,000 to 600,000 distinct CDR3 sequences; about 26% were seen once. The sequencing input was blood. Receptors originate from a woman in her 70s in good health.

The chain is built from TRBV24-1 and TRBJ2-2; a possible D gene is TRBD2 (5 bases). Germline values: CDR1 KGHDR, CDR2 SFDVKD. Trimming pared 3 bases from V and 6 bases from J, leaving 10 bases between. This CDR3 spans 14 amino acids. In nucleotides, the CDR3 is TGTGCCACCAGTGATCCCCGGGGAGCCGGGGAGCTGTTTTTT. Protein product: CATSDPRGAGELFF.

This clonotype has a count of ten or more. The chain combines TRBV7-3 with TRBJ1-1; TRBD1 matches at 7 bases. The CDR3 sequence is 13 residues long. Per the germline V gene, CDR1 is SGHTA and CDR2 is FQGTGA. The junction had 4 bases not matched to a gene; V was cut back by 5 bases and J by 4 bases. The CDR3 protein is CASSNSGGTEAFF. CDR3 sequence (DNA): TGTGCCAGCAGCAACTCAGGGGGCACTGAAGCTTTCTTT. The full variable domain, with the rest looked up from reference TRBV7-3 and TRBJ1-1, is GAGVSQTPSNKVTEKGKYVELRCDPISGHTALYWYRQSLGQGPEFLIYFQGTGAADDSGLPNDRFFAVRPEGSVSTLKIQRTERGDSAVYLCASSNSGGTEAFFGQGTRLTVV.

The sample holds a few counts of this clonotype. A read error may account for a junction end that differs from germline. This rearrangement joins TRBV28 to TRBJ2-7, with 8 bases lining up with TRBD2. From germline, CDR1 is MDHEN and CDR2 SYDVKM. The CDR3 is made up of 12 amino acids. CDR3 bases: TGTGCCAGCAGTTTAGAGCGGGGGCGAACGAGCTTC. The encoded protein is CASSLERGRTSF.

The chain combines TRBV12-3 or TRBV12-4 with TRBJ1-2; 10 bases match TRBD1. V gave up 7 bases and J gave up 6 bases; unmatched junction bases: 11. The CDR3 is 15 residues long. This chain's CDR3 is CASTGGTGVEDGYTF. CDR3 coding DNA: TGTGCCAGCACTGGCGGGACAGGGGTTGAAGATGGCTACACCTTC.

The genes are TRBV7-2 and TRBJ2-3, with D perhaps TRBD1 (6 bases). Germline CDR1 and CDR2: SGHTA and FQGNSA. This CDR3 spans 18 amino acids. V was clipped by 1 base and J by 3 bases, with 20 bases between them. The CDR3 coding sequence is TGTGCCAGCAGCTTAGGCCCCTTGAGGGGGAGTCCGACAGATACGCAGTATTTT. Protein product: CASSLGPLRGSPTDTQYF.

The chain has TRBV7-3 and TRBJ2-5, with D possibly matching TRBD2 (6 bases). Germline CDR1 SGHTA, CDR2 FQGTGA. Trimming stripped 2 bases from V and 5 bases from J, with 9 bases between. This CDR3 is 13 amino acids long. CDR3 in amino acids: CASSLGGKETQYF. CDR3 sequence (DNA): TGTGCCAGCAGCTTAGGGGGGAAGGAGACCCAGTACTTC.

The chain employs TRBV19 and TRBJ2-6; possible D gene TRBD2, 6 bases. V shed 6 bases and J shed 3 bases, with 12 bases lying between them. CDR1 LNHDA and CDR2 SQIVND come from the germline V gene (reference sequence). The CDR3 runs 15 residues. CDR3 nucleotides: TGTGCCAGTAGCCCAGGCGGGATTGGGGCCAACGTCCTGACTTTC. It translates to CASSPGGIGANVLTF.

This sequence joins TRBV4-3 and TRBJ2-7; maybe TRBD1 (6 bases). Trimming removed 0 bases at V and 2 bases at J, with 20 bases between. Germline V gene data show CDR1 as LGHNA and CDR2 as YSLEER. There are 18 residues in the CDR3. The DNA of the CDR3 is TGCGCCAGCAGCCAAGATACGGCCAGGGGCCAAAAACCCTACGAGCAGTACTTC. This translates into CASSQDTARGQKPYEQYF.

In its sample, this clonotype was seen a few times. The rearrangement joins TRBV27 to TRBJ2-7; no clear D. Germline CDR1 MNHEY, CDR2 SMNVEV (reference sequence). The CDR3 is 10 amino acids. The ends were cut back, 10 bases at V and 11 bases at J, with 15 bases in the middle. Here the CDR3 DNA reads TGTGCCACCGACCACGCATGGAAGTACTTC. It encodes CATDHAWKYF.

This chain connects TRBV27 to TRBJ1-1; possible D gene TRBD1, 5 bases. Trimming shortened V by 2 bases and J by 3 bases, and 13 bases separated the two germline ends. The CDR3 consists of 15 residues. Germline lookup yields CDR1 MNHEY and CDR2 SMNVEV (reference sequence). In DNA form, the CDR3 reads TGTGCCAGCAGTTTAGGAGGGTGGGGGGACACTGAAGCTTTCTTT. Its protein is CASSLGGWGDTEAFF.

This clonotype was detected a few times. This sequence joins TRBV20-1 and TRBJ1-5; D gene ambiguous. The CDR3 is made up of 16 amino acids. V was clipped by 3 bases and J by 2 bases, with 17 bases between them. CDR1 is DFQATT and CDR2 is SNEGSKA in the germline V gene (reference sequence). The CDR3 DNA is TGCAGTGCTAGGTCATGGCGGGAACAAGGCAATCAGCCCCAGCATTTT. This sequence encodes CSARSWREQGNQPQHF.

The chain employs TRBV3-1 and TRBJ2-5, with D hard to call. The germline V gene encodes CDR1 LGHDT and CDR2 YNNKEL (reference sequence). V lost 0 bases, J lost 5 bases, and 10 bases lay in between. The CDR3 has 14 amino acids. The CDR3, as DNA: TGTGCCAGCAGCCAAGATCTTATACGGGAGACCCAGTACTTC. Its protein is CASSQDLIRETQYF.

A note on this clonotype: The junction departs from the called germline gene at one end, perhaps through a read error. CDR3 loop: CASSELGAGYTF. CDR3 nucleotide sequence: TGCGCCAGCAGTGAGTTAGGCGCGGGCTACACATTC. The chain couples TRBV10-2 to TRBJ1-2; D gene unclear. Germline values: CDR1 WSHSY, CDR2 SAAADI. CDR3 length equals 12 residues.

This clonotype was counted between two and nine times. A junction boundary mismatches the germline segment, possibly from a read error. The genes are TRBV6-1 and TRBJ2-3, with 9 bases that match TRBD1. This CDR3 spans 17 amino acids. Germline V CDR1 and CDR2: MNHNS, SASEGT. Here the CDR3 reads CASSPNPGQGSADTPYF. CDR3 sequence (DNA): TGTGCCAGCAGTCCAAACCCGGGACAGGGATCAGCAGATACGCCGTATTTT.

This CDR3 is CASSYSRAPTNEKLFF. CDR3 in DNA: TGTGCCAGCAGTTACTCGAGGGCGCCAACTAATGAAAAACTGTTTTTT. This sequence joins TRBV6-2 or TRBV6-3 and TRBJ1-4; no reliable D call. CDR3 length: 16 residues. CDR1 and CDR2 (germline): MNHEY, SVGEGT. Trimming took 0 bases from V and 0 from J, leaving 8 bases between them.

This clonotype occurred a few times. The germline gene is not matched at one end of the junction; a read error may be the cause. The chain joins TRBV11-2 to TRBJ2-1; TRBD1 is a possible D gene (6 bases). This CDR3 comprises 13 residues. Germline loops: CDR1 SGHAT, CDR2 FQNNGV. The CDR3 is CASSLQRRTDYSF. The CDR3 DNA sequence: TGTGCCAGCAGCTTACAAAGACGGACAGACTATAGCTTC.

This clonotype appeared a few times. The V and J genes are TRBV20-1 and TRBJ2-1; 9 bases line up with TRBD2. The ends lost 1 base at V and 4 bases at J; junction bases unmatched: 5. CDR3 length: 15 amino acids. Germline lookup yields CDR1 DFQATT and CDR2 SNEGSKA (reference sequence). The CDR3 loop reads CSARGSAGGYNEQFF. The DNA for the CDR3 is TGCAGTGCTAGAGGTTCGGCGGGGGGGTACAATGAGCAGTTCTTC.

This clonotype was counted between two and nine times. V is TRBV5-1 and J is TRBJ2-5; D is ambiguous. Trimming took 3 bases from V and 4 from J, leaving 13 bases between them. The CDR3 consists of 14 residues. Germline CDR1 and CDR2: SGHRS and YFSETQ. The CDR3 DNA follows: TGCGCCAGCAGCTCGTCCTTAGCCAGAGAGACCCAGTACTTC. It specifies CASSSSLARETQYF.

This clonotype was observed a handful of times. V gene TRBV6-5 combines with J gene TRBJ1-3; no reliable D call. The CDR3 length is 15 residues. Trimming took 7 bases from V and 3 from J, leaving 16 bases between them. The germline V gene has CDR1 MNHEY and CDR2 SVGAGI. The CDR3 DNA follows: TGTGCCAGCATCCCAGCCCATAGCGGTGGAAACACCATATATTTT. Its protein is CASIPAHSGGNTIYF.

This clonotype was recorded many times. V usage is TRBV5-6 and J usage is TRBJ2-5; a weak D match, TRBD1 (6 bases). CDR3 length: 14 amino acids. V gave up 1 base and J gave up 1 base, with 8 bases separating them. Looked up from germline, CDR1 is SGHDT and CDR2 is YYEEEE. CDR3 region: CASSLRGTQETQYF. The CDR3 DNA follows: TGTGCCAGCAGCTTGAGGGGGACCCAAGAGACCCAGTACTTC.

This clonotype has ten or more counts. The CDR3 protein is CASRSGLVVTDTQYF. The CDR3 DNA reads TGTGCCAGTAGGTCGGGACTAGTTGTCACAGATACGCAGTATTTT. The rearrangement uses TRBV2 and TRBJ2-3; 8 nucleotides line up with TRBD2. The V gene's germline CDR1 is SNHLY and CDR2 FYNNEI. V shed 9 bases and J 2 bases; nucleotides not matched to a gene: 10. This CDR3 has 15 amino acids.

The gene calls are TRBV11-3 and TRBJ1-4, with TRBD1 as a possible D gene (5 bases). CDR3 length: 13 amino acids. The ends were cut back, 5 bases at V and 8 bases at J, with 12 bases in the middle. Germline lookup yields CDR1 SGHNT and CDR2 YENEEA. The CDR3 coding sequence is TGTGCCAGCAGCCTTTTCGGGGGGGAAAAACTGTTTTTT. This sequence encodes CASSLFGGEKLFF.

The V and J genes are TRBV6-4 and TRBJ2-7; 7 bases align to TRBD1. The CDR3 sequence is 17 residues long. Germline V gene data show CDR1 as MRHNA and CDR2 as SNTAGT. The V segment lost 3 bases and the J segment 2 bases; nucleotides outside the gene matches: 13. This chain's CDR3 is CASSEIPNSGGTYEQYV. Here the CDR3 DNA reads TGTGCCAGCAGTGAAATTCCTAATTCAGGGGGTACCTACGAGCAGTACGTC.

This clonotype was counted at least ten times. The chain has TRBV25-1 and TRBJ1-6; D not resolved. Germline lookup yields CDR1 MGHDK and CDR2 SYGVNS. The CDR3 has 13 amino acids. V lost 3 bases, J lost 12 bases, and 12 bases lay in between. The CDR3 reads CASSEKGSRPLHF. In DNA, the CDR3 is TGTGCCAGCAGTGAGAAAGGGAGTCGACCCCTCCACTTT.

The CDR3 protein is CASSTQGLAGTDTQYF. DNA of the CDR3: TGTGCCAGTAGTACCCAAGGACTAGCGGGGACTGATACGCAGTATTTT. The chain is built from TRBV19 and TRBJ2-3; 12 bases fit TRBD2. Per the germline V gene, CDR1 is LNHDA and CDR2 is SQIVND (reference sequence). The length of the CDR3 is 16 residues. The ends lost 4 bases at V and 6 bases at J; junction bases unmatched: 8.

V is TRBV27 and J is TRBJ2-7, with 13 bases fitting TRBD2. V lost 5 bases, J lost 0 bases, and 7 bases stayed unmatched. The CDR3 consists of 17 residues. Per germline, CDR1 MNHEY and CDR2 SMNVEV (reference sequence). CDR3: CASSPRLAGGSSYEQYF. CDR3 nucleotide sequence: TGTGCCAGCAGTCCCCGACTAGCGGGGGGAAGCTCCTACGAGCAGTACTTC.

The genes are TRBV7-8 and TRBJ2-5, with 11 bases aligning to TRBD1. Germline V gene sequence: CDR1 SGHVS, CDR2 FQNEAQ. CDR3 length equals 15 residues. Trimming removed 9 bases from V and 0 bases from J; junction bases left unmatched: 6. CDR3 in amino acids: CASKPGQGDQETQYF. As DNA, the CDR3 is TGTGCCAGTAAACCGGGACAGGGGGACCAAGAGACCCAGTACTTC.